The 5 T cell receptor beta chains in this list originate from one sample, sequenced in a study of blood T cell repertoires in COVID-19 (dated by TCRdb to about 2020). The library relied on the immunoSEQ multiplex PCR assay. This is the immuneACCESS table as TCRdb keeps it, with only in-frame sequences that have V and J called. A part of the clones is gone; compared with another copy, unresolved V genes explain less than half, and the rest is unexplained. For this sample there are about 180,000 clones; 80% to 90% appear just once. Approximately 2% of the sample is in the top ten clones. The sample was peripheral blood. The receptor source for this set is a man between 18 and 35 years old who had recovered from COVID-19.

V gene TRBV18 combines with J gene TRBJ1-5; D might be TRBD1 (6 bases). The CDR3 length is 14 residues. Germline V CDR1 and CDR2: KGHSH, LQKENI. Trimming took off 5 bases at V and 1 base at J, with 9 bases between the two ends. The CDR3 DNA reads as TGTGCCAGCTCAATGGGACAAAGCAATCAGCCCCAGCATTTT. It yields the protein CASSMGQSNQPQHF.

This rearrangement joins TRBV27 to TRBJ1-2, with 7 nucleotides matching TRBD1. Unmatched junction bases numbered 7, after V lost 11 bases and J lost 4 bases. Germline lookup yields CDR1 MNHEY and CDR2 SMNVEV (reference sequence). The CDR3 runs to 12 residues. CDR3 coding DNA: TGTGCCTCTTGGCAGGGGGTCTATGGCTACACCTTC. Its protein is CASWQGVYGYTF.

The CDR3 loop is CASSAPGEPNEKLFF. CDR3 sequence (DNA): TGCGCCAGCAGCGCCCCAGGGGAACCTAATGAAAAACTGTTTTTT. This chain joins TRBV5-1 and TRBJ1-4; D is possibly TRBD1 (6 bases). The CDR3 runs to 15 residues. Germline V gene lookup returns CDR1 SGHRS and CDR2 YFSETQ. V was shortened by 4 bases and J by 3 bases, with 13 bases between the two germline ends.

This chain connects TRBV7-3 to TRBJ2-7; 8 bases line up with TRBD2. The J segment lost 2 bases and the V segment lost 0 bases, leaving 15 bases of the junction unmatched. This CDR3 region has 19 residues. The germline V gene encodes CDR1 SGHTA and CDR2 FQGTGA. CDR3 in DNA: TGTGCCAGCAGCTTAACGGTCCACGCGAGCGGGAGTCTACCCTACGAGCAGTACTTC. It encodes CASSLTVHASGSLPYEQYF.

This clone was counted only a few times. V gene TRBV9 combines with J gene TRBJ1-2; no clear D gene. Germline CDR1 and CDR2: SGDLS and YYNGEE. The V end lost 5 bases, the J end lost 4 bases, and 18 bases lay between the germline ends. The length of the CDR3 is 15 residues. For the CDR3, the DNA is TGTGCCAGCAGTCCCGGGAGCCAGGCTTTCTATGGCTACACCTTC. Amino acid sequence: CASSPGSQAFYGYTF. Using reference TRBV9 and TRBJ1-2 for the parts outside the CDR3, the full variable domain is DSGVTQTPKHLITATGQRVTLRCSPRSGDLSVYWYQQSLDQGLQFLIQYYNGEERAKGNILERFSAQQFPDLHSELNLSSLELGDSALYFCASSPGSQAFYGYTFGSGTRLTVV.